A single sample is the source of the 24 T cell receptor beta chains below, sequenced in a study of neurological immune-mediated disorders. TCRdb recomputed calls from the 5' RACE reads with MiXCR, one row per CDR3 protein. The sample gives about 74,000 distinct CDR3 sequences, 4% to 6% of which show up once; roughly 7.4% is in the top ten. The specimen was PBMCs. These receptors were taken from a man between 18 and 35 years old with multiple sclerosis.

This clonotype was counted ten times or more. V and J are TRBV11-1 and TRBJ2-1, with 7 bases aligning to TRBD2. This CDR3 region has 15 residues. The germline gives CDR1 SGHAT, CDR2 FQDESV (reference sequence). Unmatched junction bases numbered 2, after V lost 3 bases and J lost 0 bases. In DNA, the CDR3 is TGTGCCAGCAGCTTTGGCGGGAGCTCCTACAATGAGCAGTTCTTC. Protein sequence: CASSFGGSSYNEQFF.

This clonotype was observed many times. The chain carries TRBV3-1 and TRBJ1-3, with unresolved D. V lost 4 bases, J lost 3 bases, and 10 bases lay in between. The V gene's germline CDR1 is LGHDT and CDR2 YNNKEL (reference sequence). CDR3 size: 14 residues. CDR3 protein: CASSRQSFGNTIYF. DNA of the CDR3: TGTGCCAGCAGCCGTCAGAGCTTTGGAAACACCATATATTTT.

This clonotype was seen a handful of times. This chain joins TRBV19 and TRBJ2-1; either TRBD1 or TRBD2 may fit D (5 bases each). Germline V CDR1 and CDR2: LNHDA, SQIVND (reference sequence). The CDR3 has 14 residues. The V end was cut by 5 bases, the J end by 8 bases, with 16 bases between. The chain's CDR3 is CASSRARGVDEQFF. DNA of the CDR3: TGTGCCAGTAGTCGGGCTAGAGGGGTAGATGAGCAGTTCTTC. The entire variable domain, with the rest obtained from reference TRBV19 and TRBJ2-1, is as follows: DGGITQSPKYLFRKEGQNVTLSCEQNLNHDAMYWYRQDPGQGLRLIYYSQIVNDFQKGDIAEGYSVSREKKESFPLTVTSAQKNPTAFYLCASSRARGVDEQFFGPGTRLTVL.

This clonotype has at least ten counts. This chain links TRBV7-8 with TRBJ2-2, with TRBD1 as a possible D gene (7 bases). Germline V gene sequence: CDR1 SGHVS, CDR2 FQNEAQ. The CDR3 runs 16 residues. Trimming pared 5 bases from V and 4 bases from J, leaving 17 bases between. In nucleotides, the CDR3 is TGTGCCAGCAGCCGACGACAGGGAGGAGGCACCGGGGAGCTGTTTTTT. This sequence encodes CASSRRQGGGTGELFF. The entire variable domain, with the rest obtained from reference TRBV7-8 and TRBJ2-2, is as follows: GAGVSQSPRYKVAKRGQDVALRCDPISGHVSLFWYQQALGQGPEFLTYFQNEAQLDKSGLPSDRFFAERPEGSVSTLKIQRTQQEDSAVYLCASSRRQGGGTGELFFGEGSRLTVL.

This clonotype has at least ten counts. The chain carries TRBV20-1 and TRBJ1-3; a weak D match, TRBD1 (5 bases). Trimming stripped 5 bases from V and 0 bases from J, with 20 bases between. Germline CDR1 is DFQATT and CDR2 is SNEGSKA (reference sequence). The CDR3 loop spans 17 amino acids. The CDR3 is CSARGTHEGSSGNTIYF. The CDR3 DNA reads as TGCAGTGCTCGGGGGACCCACGAGGGGAGCTCTGGAAACACCATATATTTT.

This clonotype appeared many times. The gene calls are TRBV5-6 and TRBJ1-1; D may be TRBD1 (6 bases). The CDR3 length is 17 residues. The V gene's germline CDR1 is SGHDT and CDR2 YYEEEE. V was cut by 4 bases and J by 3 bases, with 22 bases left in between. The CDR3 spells CASSTGRRGRLDTEAFF. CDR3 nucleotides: TGTGCCAGCAGCACGGGACGACGGGGGCGATTGGACACTGAAGCTTTCTTT. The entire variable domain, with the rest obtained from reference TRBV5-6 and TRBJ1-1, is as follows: DAGVTQSPTHLIKTRGQQVTLRCSPKSGHDTVSWYQQALGQGPQFIFQYYEEEERQRGNFPDRFSGHQFPNYSSELNVNALLLGDSALYLCASSTGRRGRLDTEAFFGQGTRLTVV.

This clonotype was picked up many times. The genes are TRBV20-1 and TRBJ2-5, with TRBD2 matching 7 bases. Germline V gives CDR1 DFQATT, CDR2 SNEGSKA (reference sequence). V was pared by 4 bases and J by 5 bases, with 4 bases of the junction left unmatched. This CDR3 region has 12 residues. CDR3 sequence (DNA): TGCAGTGCTATCAAGGGAGGGGAGACCCAGTACTTC. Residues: CSAIKGGETQYF.

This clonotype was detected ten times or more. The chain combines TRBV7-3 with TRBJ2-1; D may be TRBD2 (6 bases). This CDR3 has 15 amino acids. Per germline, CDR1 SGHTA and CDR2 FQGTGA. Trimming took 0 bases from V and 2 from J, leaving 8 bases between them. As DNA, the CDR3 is TGTGCCAGCAGCTTAACTAGCGGACCCTACAATGAGCAGTTCTTC. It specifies CASSLTSGPYNEQFF.

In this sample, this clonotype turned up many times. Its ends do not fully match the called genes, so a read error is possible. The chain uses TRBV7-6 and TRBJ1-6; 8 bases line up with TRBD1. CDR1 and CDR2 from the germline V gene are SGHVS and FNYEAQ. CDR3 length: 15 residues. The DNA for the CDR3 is TGTGCCAGCAGCCAACGACAGGGGTATAATTCACCCCTCAACTTT. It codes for CASSQRQGYNSPLNF.

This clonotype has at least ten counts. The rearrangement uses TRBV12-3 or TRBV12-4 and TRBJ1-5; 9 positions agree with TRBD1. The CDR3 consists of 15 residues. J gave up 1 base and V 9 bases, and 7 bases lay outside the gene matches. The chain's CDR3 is CARLSGQGSNQPQHF. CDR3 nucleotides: TGTGCCAGATTGTCGGGACAGGGAAGCAATCAGCCCCAGCATTTT.

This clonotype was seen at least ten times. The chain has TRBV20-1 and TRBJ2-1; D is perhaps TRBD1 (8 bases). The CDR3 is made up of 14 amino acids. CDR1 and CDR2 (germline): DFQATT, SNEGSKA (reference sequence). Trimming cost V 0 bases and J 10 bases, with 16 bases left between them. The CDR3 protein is CSARDRDRGGEQFF. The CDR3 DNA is TGCAGTGCTAGAGATCGCGACAGGGGAGGGGAGCAGTTCTTC.

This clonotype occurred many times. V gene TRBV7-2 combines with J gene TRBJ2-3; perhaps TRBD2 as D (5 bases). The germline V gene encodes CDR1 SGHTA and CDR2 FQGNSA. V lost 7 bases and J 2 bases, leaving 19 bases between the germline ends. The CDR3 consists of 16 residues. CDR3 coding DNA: TGTGCCAGCACCACGCTAGCATACGGCATCACAGATACGCAGTATTTT. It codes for CASTTLAYGITDTQYF.

Here the CDR3 DNA reads TGTGCCAGCAGCCCCACGCCAGGGGGTTGGAGTACAGATACGCAGTATTTT. Translation: CASSPTPGGWSTDTQYF. This sequence joins TRBV7-6 and TRBJ2-3, with TRBD1 identical over 7 bases. Germline V gene data show CDR1 as SGHVS and CDR2 as FNYEAQ. The trim removed 5 bases at V and 3 bases at J, leaving 14 bases unmatched. The CDR3 has 17 residues.

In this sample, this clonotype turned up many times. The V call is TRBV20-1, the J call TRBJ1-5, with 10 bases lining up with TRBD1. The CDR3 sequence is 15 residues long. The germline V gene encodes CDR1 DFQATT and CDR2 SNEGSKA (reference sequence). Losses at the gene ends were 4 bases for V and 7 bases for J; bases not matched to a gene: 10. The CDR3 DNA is TGCAGTGCTATCCCCCGGGACAGGGGAGAACAGCCCCAGCATTTT. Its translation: CSAIPRDRGEQPQHF.

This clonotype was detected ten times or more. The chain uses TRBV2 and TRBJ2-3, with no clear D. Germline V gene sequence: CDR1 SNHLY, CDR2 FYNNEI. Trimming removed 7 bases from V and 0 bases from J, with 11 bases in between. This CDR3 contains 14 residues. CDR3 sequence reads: CASMRSFSTDTQYF. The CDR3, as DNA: TGTGCCAGCATGCGGTCCTTCAGCACAGATACGCAGTATTTT.

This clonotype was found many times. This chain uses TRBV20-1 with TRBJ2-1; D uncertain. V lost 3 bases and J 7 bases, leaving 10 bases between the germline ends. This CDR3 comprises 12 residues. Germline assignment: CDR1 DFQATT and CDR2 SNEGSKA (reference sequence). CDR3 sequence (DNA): TGCAGTGCTAGGCCCAGTCCGAATGAGCAGTTCTTC. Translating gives CSARPSPNEQFF.

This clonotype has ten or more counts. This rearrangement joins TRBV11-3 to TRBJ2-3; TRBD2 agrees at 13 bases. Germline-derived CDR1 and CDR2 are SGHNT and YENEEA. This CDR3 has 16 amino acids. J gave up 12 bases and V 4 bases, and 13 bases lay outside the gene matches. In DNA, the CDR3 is TGTGCCAGCAGCTCCCGACTAGCGGGGGGTACCGGATCCCAGTATTTT. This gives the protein CASSSRLAGGTGSQYF.

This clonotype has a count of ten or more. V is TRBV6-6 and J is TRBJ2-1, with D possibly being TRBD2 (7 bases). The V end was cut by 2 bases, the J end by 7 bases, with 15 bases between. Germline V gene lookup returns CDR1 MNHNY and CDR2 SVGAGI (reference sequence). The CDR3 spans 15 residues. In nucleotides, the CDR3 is TGTGCCAGCAGTTACGGGCCAGGGGAGGGAAATGAGCAGTTCTTC. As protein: CASSYGPGEGNEQFF.

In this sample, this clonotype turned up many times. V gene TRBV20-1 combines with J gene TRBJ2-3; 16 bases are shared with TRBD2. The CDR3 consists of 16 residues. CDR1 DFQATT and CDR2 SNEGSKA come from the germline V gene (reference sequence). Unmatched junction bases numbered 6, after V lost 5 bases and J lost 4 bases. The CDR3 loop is CSAGTSGRAGADTQYF. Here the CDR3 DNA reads TGCAGTGCTGGGACTAGCGGGAGGGCCGGGGCAGATACGCAGTATTTT.

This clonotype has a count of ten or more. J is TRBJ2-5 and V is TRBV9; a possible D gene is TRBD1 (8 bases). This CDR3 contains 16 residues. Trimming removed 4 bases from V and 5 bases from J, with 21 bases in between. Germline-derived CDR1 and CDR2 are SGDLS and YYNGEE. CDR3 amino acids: CASSPTTGEGMETQYF. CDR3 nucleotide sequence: TGTGCCAGCAGCCCAACGACAGGGGAGGGTATGGAGACCCAGTACTTC.

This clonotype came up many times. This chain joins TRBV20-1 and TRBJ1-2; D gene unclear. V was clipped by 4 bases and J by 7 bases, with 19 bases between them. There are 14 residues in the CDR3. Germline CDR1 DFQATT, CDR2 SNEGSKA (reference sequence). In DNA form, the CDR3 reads TGCAGTGCTAATCCCCGGCCCCAAGGAACTGGCTACACCTTC. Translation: CSANPRPQGTGYTF.

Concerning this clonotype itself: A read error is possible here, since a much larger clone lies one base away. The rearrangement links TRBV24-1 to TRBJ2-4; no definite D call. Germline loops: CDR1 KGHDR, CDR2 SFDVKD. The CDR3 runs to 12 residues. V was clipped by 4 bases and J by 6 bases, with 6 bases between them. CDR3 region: CATSEDGNIQYF. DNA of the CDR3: TGTGCCACCAGTGAAGACGGAAACATTCAGTACTTC.

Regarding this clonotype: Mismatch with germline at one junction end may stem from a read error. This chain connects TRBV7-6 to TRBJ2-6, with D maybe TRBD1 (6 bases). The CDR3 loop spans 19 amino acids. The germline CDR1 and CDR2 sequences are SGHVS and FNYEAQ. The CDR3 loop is CASSAMDSPDHSGAKVLTF. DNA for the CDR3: TGTGCCAGCAGCGCTATGGACAGCCCGGACCATTCTGGGGCCAAAGTCCTGACTTTC.

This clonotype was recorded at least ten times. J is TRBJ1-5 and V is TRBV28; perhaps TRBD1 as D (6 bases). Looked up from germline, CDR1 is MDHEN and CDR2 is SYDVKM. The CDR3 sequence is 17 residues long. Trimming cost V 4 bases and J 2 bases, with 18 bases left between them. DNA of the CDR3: TGTGCCAGCAGTTACCGGGGAGTCCGGGGGCGCAATCAGCCCCAGCATTTT. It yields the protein CASSYRGVRGRNQPQHF.